This record concerns one T cell receptor beta chain sequence. The antigen is unknown. The data were taken from a study of T cell responses to AZD1222 COVID-19 vaccine. The protocol was immunoSEQ multiplex PCR, while the TCRdb copy is restricted to in-frame clones and leaves out a portion. The sample has 200,000 to 250,000 clones, about 94% seen once. Broader study findings: The donor cohort was predominantly white British with a female majority, and clonal diversity may have been underestimated.

The sequenced sample was peripheral blood, obtained 28 days after the second dose of the MenACWY control vaccine. The sequence was obtained from an adult who received the MenACWY meningococcal vaccine as a control.

CDR3 DNA: TGCAGTGCTAGTGAGGTCAGGGGGTGGTCACCCCTCCACTTT. Translated, it gives CSASEVRGWSPLHF. The V and J genes are TRBV20-1 and TRBJ1-6, with 7 bases lining up with TRBD1. The CDR3 totals 14 residues. V lost 3 bases and J lost 10; bases outside the gene matches: 9. The germline V gene has CDR1 DFQATT and CDR2 SNEGSKA (reference sequence).